This TCR beta chain was identified in a study of cytomegalovirus exposure and HLA in healthy donors. PCR amplification relied on 60 Vbeta primers (plus 13 Jbeta primers). Sequenced by immunoSEQ multiplex PCR; TCRdb stores in-frame clones only, minus some. The table lists more than 150,000 clones, 80% of them singletons. V gave up 4 bases and J gave up 2 bases, with 14 bases separating them. The CDR3 totals 16 residues. The germline gives CDR1 LGHNA, CDR2 YSLEER. The origin of this receptor is a boy between 10 and 17 years old in good health and CMV-seronegative. The chain carries TRBV4-3 and TRBJ2-2; D gene ambiguous. Input material: PBMCs. The CDR3 region is CASSPHSSVNTGELFF. In DNA form, the CDR3 reads TGCGCCAGCAGCCCCCACTCGTCGGTTAACACCGGGGAGCTGTTTTTT.